This T cell receptor beta chain is drawn from a study of identifying expanded T cells in peripheral blood. Whole-study results and caveats: Technical replicates showed approximately 1.2 changed clones; roughly two weeks approximately 16; four weeks 19.

The CDR3 has 17 amino acids. J was trimmed by 0 bases and V by 1 base; bases with no gene match: 4. Germline V lookup: CDR1 SEHNR, CDR2 FQNEAQ (reference sequence). Assay: immunoSEQ multiplex PCR; the TCRdb copy retains only in-frame clones and omits some. The data contain approximately 91,000 clones, more than 70% of them singletons. No infections or other immune events were documented during collection. About this clone itself: Its antigen is not identified.

The chain recombines TRBV7-9 with TRBJ2-5, with TRBD2 matching 11 bases. The sequenced sample was blood. The TCR was taken from a person between 18 and 75 years old in good health. As DNA, the CDR3 is TGTGCCAGCAGCTTAGTTAGCGGGAGGGAGAACCAAGAGACCCAGTACTTC. Translated: CASSLVSGRENQETQYF.